A single TCR beta chain is shown here with its context. This clonotype was recorded a few times. It lacks a known antigen. One base away there is no much larger clone; base qualities are not given. The TCR beta CDR3 regions were amplified from the RNA transcripts. For the first round of RT-PCR on the TCR CDR3, the HTBI primer set was used together with the Qiagen OneStep RT-PCR kit. Libraries were constructed in a second round of multiplex PCR, after which size selection and purification were carried out. Libraries were sequenced paired-end with 100 bp reads on an Illumina HiSeq2000. In the original analysis: SOAPnuke was used to process the raw data, with reads discarded if the reads contained adapters or uncalled bases, had a mean Phred below 15, or lacked an exact constant-primer or identifier match. COPE v1.2.5 was used to merge the high-quality paired reads, and each unique nucleotide sequence was defined as a clonotype. MiTCR v1.1 was used to align the clonotypes against IMGT TRBV, TRBD and TRBJ reference segments. Analysis was restricted to V-J combinations with a frequency above 0.0001, which covered roughly 99% of repertoires. A TCS score was defined as the ratio between F50 (clonal expansion) and ExV (chaos), using BLOSUM62-based TCRdist between CDR3 peptides within each V-J. Welch's t-statistics and random forest reduced around 510 V-J features to 10 to 15, which were used in a naive Bayes classifier (R e1071). TCRdb itself trimmed the public reads at Q25 with fastp, ran MiXCR and retained productive beta chains. Each record represents a unique CDR3 protein, reported with the most common genes and DNA among its rows. The V and J calls follow TCRdb's processing rather than the paper's. This sample gives about 340,000 distinct CDR3 sequences in total; roughly 20% of them show up just once. Around 50% of the sample goes to the ten largest clones.

Trimming costs V 3 bases and J 5 bases, and their ends lie 8 bases apart. As encoded in the germline V gene, CDR1 is WSHSY while CDR2 is SAAADI. The CDR3 contains 13 residues, cysteine and phenylalanine counted. Just the 39-base CDR3 DNA is kept, in frame starting at base 1. A patient counted as having stable Graves' hyperthyroidism if no progression to ophthalmopathy occurred over 18 months of follow-up. Hyperthyroidism patients were newly diagnosed, with disease duration under 2 months, and aged 18 to 65 years. The study excluded patients with uncontrolled infections, other autoimmune diseases, pregnancy or lactation. Diagnoses were based on clinical symptoms, serum thyroxine and TRAb, thyroid ultrasound and orbital computed tomography. PBMCs were isolated from 8 to 10 ml of fresh peripheral blood by Ficoll-Paque density gradient centrifugation. Total RNA was extracted with Trizol reagent, and quality was checked on an Agilent 2100 Bioanalyzer.

This sample is part of a study of T cells in Graves' hyperthyroidism and ophthalmopathy (dated by TCRdb to the late 2010s). Study-level background: Peripheral blood was sampled at the time of initial diagnosis, prior to any treatment. Following sampling, methimazole starting at 30 mg daily was given to hyperthyroidism patients, and high-dose intravenous methylprednisolone was given to ophthalmopathy patients. In roughly six Graves' hyperthyroidism patients, the study also compared T-cell repertoires from thyroid tissue with T-cell repertoires from blood. Prospective prediction of ophthalmopathy was tested in an independent validation cohort consisting of 18 to 20 hyperthyroidism patients and some 16 patients who later progressed to ophthalmopathy. To identify TCR V-J signatures that set the groups apart, the researchers used a discovery cohort of approximately 98 patients, made up of some 41 with Graves' ophthalmopathy and 57 with stable Graves' hyperthyroidism. According to the paper, TCR Vbeta CDR3 sequencing was carried out on around 140 peripheral blood samples, which came from some 41 ophthalmopathy, under 80 hyperthyroidism and about 17 progressor patients. The 85 to 100 discovery patients were divided at random into training and test sets in a 7:3 ratio.

The full study reports these points: No statistical method was used to fix the sample size in advance, and group allocation was not hidden from the investigators. In validation, the model predicted progression to ophthalmopathy a median of about 6.5 months before onset, with roughly 70% sensitivity and 72.22% specificity. Most expanded thyroid clonotypes (frequency above 0.001) were also detected in blood, a finding suggesting that blood repertoires may reflect thyroid immune responses. In cross-validation, a model built on a 13 V-J signature told ophthalmopathy apart from stable hyperthyroidism with less than 90% sensitivity and around 83% specificity, and in testing the same model reached 80%/75%.

Sequencing was done on a sample of blood. The origin of this receptor is a woman aged 50 to 65 with Graves' hyperthyroidism. The rearranged chain carries TRBV10-2 and TRBJ1-5; there is no confident call for the D gene. DNA sequence: TGCGCCAGCAGTGATCGTGACCATCAGCCCCAGCATTTT. This codes for CASSDRDHQPQHF.